Presented here are 21 T cell receptor beta chains from one specimen sequenced in a study of T cells in Graves' hyperthyroidism and ophthalmopathy. It was RNA transcripts that yielded the amplified TCR beta CDR3 regions. An initial round of RT-PCR targeting the TCR CDR3 relied on the HTBI primer set. TCRdb itself ran the multiplex PCR reads through MiXCR, one entry per CDR3 protein. The table includes around 350,000 distinct CDR3 sequences, just under 25% detected once. Input material: blood. The receptors stem from a man aged 45 to 65 with Graves' hyperthyroidism.

The rearrangement joins TRBV6-1 to TRBJ1-2; 12 positions match TRBD1. Looked up from germline, CDR1 is MNHNS and CDR2 is SASEGT. V shed 8 bases, J shed 8 bases, and the junction held 9 bases outside the gene matches. The CDR3 runs to 14 residues. The CDR3, as DNA: TGTGCCAGCCTCGAGGGGGACAGGGGGCGCGGCTACACCTTC. Residues: CASLEGDRGRGYTF.

This clonotype came up a few times. As DNA, the CDR3 is TGTGCCAGCAGCTTAGTTTTGGACAGGGGCTACAATGAGCAGTTCTTC. Its translation is CASSLVLDRGYNEQFF. The rearrangement links TRBV13 to TRBJ2-1; 9 bases line up with TRBD1. The V and J ends lost 1 base and 3 bases, in that order; junction bases with no gene match: 4. Per germline, CDR1 PRHDT and CDR2 FYEKMQ (reference sequence). The CDR3 loop spans 16 amino acids.

The CDR3: CASSAGGQISSGYTF. For the CDR3, the DNA is TGTGCCAGCAGCGCGGGGGGACAGATCTCTTCGGGCTACACCTTC. The V and J genes are TRBV9 and TRBJ1-2; TRBD1 aligns across 7 bases. Germline V gene lookup returns CDR1 SGDLS and CDR2 YYNGEE. The CDR3 consists of 15 residues. V lost 3 bases to trimming and J lost 8 bases; unmatched junction nucleotides: 13.

The table lists this clonotype with many counts. The gene calls are TRBV12-3 or TRBV12-4 and TRBJ1-1; 8 bases align to TRBD1. This CDR3 has 15 amino acids. Germline trimming cut 5 bases from V and 5 bases from J; bases unmatched to any gene: 10. The CDR3 nucleotides are TGTGCCAGCAGTCGAAATACAGGGGGTAATACTGAAGCTTTCTTT. Residues: CASSRNTGGNTEAFF.

This clonotype was observed once. This chain uses TRBV27 with TRBJ2-3, with TRBD2 identical over 12 bases. V dropped 6 bases and J dropped 4; count of bases not matched to a gene: 23. Looked up from germline, CDR1 is MNHEY and CDR2 is SMNVEV (reference sequence). The CDR3 runs to 21 residues. The CDR3 region is CASSLTFGTSGPQGEADTQYF. The CDR3 bases are TGTGCCAGCAGCTTAACATTTGGGACTAGCGGGCCGCAAGGGGAAGCAGATACGCAGTATTTT.

This clonotype was picked up many times. This chain connects TRBV7-3 to TRBJ2-7; possible D gene TRBD2, 6 bases. V shed 5 bases and J shed 6 bases, with 17 bases lying between them. CDR1 and CDR2 (germline): SGHTA, FQGTGA. The CDR3 spans 14 residues. CDR3 protein: CASSPQADGGEQYF. DNA for the CDR3: TGTGCCAGCAGCCCCCAAGCAGACGGGGGCGAGCAGTACTTC.

This clonotype was counted many times. The CDR3 loop reads CASSPLAGILPGNNEQFF. The CDR3 DNA is TGTGCCAGCAGCCCCCTCGCCGGAATACTCCCCGGGAACAATGAGCAGTTCTTC. The rearrangement links TRBV7-9 to TRBJ2-1; TRBD2 might be the D (5 bases). The CDR3 sequence is 18 residues long. The V end was cut by 5 bases, the J end by 5 bases, with 25 bases between. Germline V gives CDR1 SEHNR, CDR2 FQNEAQ (reference sequence).

The chain combines TRBV11-2 with TRBJ2-3; 11 bases are shared with TRBD2. J was trimmed by 5 bases and V by 1 base; bases with no gene match: 2. CDR1 and CDR2 (germline): SGHAT, FQNNGV. This CDR3 has 15 residues. CDR3 bases: TGTGCCAGCAGCTTAGGCACTAGCGGGAGAGATACGCAGTATTTT. Translated: CASSLGTSGRDTQYF.

The chain combines TRBV27 with TRBJ2-6; D is undetermined. V lost 5 bases and J lost 1, with 9 bases in between. The CDR3 length is 15 residues. Germline V gene sequence: CDR1 MNHEY, CDR2 SMNVEV (reference sequence). CDR3 DNA sequence: TGTGCCAGCAGTCAATTAGTATCTGGGGCCAACGTCCTGACTTTC. As protein: CASSQLVSGANVLTF.

This clonotype was seen ten or more times. The chain couples TRBV7-9 to TRBJ2-3, with a weak D call TRBD2 (5 bases). Trimming removed 4 bases at V and 5 bases at J, with 16 bases between. The V gene's germline CDR1 is SEHNR and CDR2 FQNEAQ (reference sequence). The CDR3 is 15 amino acids. CDR3 coding DNA: TGTGCCAGCAGCTCGAAAGTACTAGAGGGAGATACGCAGTATTTT. Its translation: CASSSKVLEGDTQYF.

This clonotype was detected many times. The chain joins TRBV24-1 to TRBJ2-7; TRBD1 matches at 7 bases. Germline trimming cut 2 bases from V and 2 bases from J; bases unmatched to any gene: 8. The CDR3 is 16 residues long. Germline V gene data show CDR1 as KGHDR and CDR2 as SFDVKD. The CDR3 DNA reads as TGTGCCACCAGTGATTCCGGGACAGACCGTCCCTACGAGCAGTACTTC. Protein sequence: CATSDSGTDRPYEQYF.

The V call is TRBV5-1, the J call TRBJ2-3; D unresolved. The CDR3 is made up of 13 amino acids. From germline, CDR1 is SGHRS and CDR2 YFSETQ. Trimming took 6 bases from V and 7 from J, leaving 15 bases between them. The DNA for the CDR3 is TGCGCCAGCAAAGAAGCCGGTTCCCATACGCAGTATTTT. This encodes CASKEAGSHTQYF. The entire variable domain, with the rest obtained from reference TRBV5-1 and TRBJ2-3, is as follows: KAGVTQTPRYLIKTRGQQVTLSCSPISGHRSVSWYQQTPGQGLQFLFEYFSETQRNKGNFPGRFSGRQFSNSRSEMNVSTLELGDSALYLCASKEAGSHTQYFGPGTRLTVL.

This clonotype was observed at least ten times. The chain links TRBV7-2 to TRBJ2-3; no clear D. There are 14 residues in the CDR3. Between the trimmed V and J ends, which lost 5 bases and 2 bases, there was a span of 11 bases. Germline assignment: CDR1 SGHTA and CDR2 FQGNSA. The CDR3 loop is CASSQAHNTDTQYF. The CDR3 DNA follows: TGTGCCAGCAGCCAGGCCCACAACACAGATACGCAGTATTTT.

The CDR3 reads CASSIGPSGVQETQYF. DNA for the CDR3: TGTGCCAGCAGCATCGGCCCTAGCGGGGTTCAAGAGACCCAGTACTTC. This chain links TRBV9 with TRBJ2-5; 9 nucleotides line up with TRBD2. The V gene end was trimmed by 4 bases and the J gene end by 2 bases; junction bases not matched to a gene: 9. From germline, CDR1 is SGDLS and CDR2 YYNGEE. The CDR3 length is 16 residues.

A few counts support this clonotype. J is TRBJ1-5 and V is TRBV28, with D possibly being TRBD1 (6 bases). V lost 6 bases to trimming and J lost 3 bases, with 12 bases between them. The CDR3 covers 14 residues. From germline, CDR1 is MDHEN and CDR2 SYDVKM. Here the CDR3 DNA reads TGTGCCAGCAGCCAGGGACAAAACAATCAGCCCCAGCATTTT. It yields the protein CASSQGQNNQPQHF.

The rearrangement uses TRBV7-2 and TRBJ1-1; 8 nucleotides line up with TRBD1. V was clipped by 3 bases and J by 10 bases; unmatched bases: 4. In germline, CDR1 is SGHTA, CDR2 FQGNSA. The CDR3 runs 12 residues. CDR3 in DNA: TGTGCCAGCAGCTTCCAGGGGGCTGGAGCTTTCTTT. Its protein product is CASSFQGAGAFF.

The chain carries TRBV20-1 and TRBJ2-1; 10 bases line up with TRBD2. The junction had 8 bases not matched to a gene; V was cut back by 6 bases and J by 9 bases. Germline V gene sequence: CDR1 DFQATT, CDR2 SNEGSKA (reference sequence). This CDR3 comprises 13 residues. CDR3 sequence: CSAGKLAGGEQFF. CDR3 sequence (DNA): TGCAGTGCCGGAAAGTTAGCGGGAGGTGAGCAGTTCTTC.

This clonotype was found a few times. The V gene is TRBV5-1, the J gene TRBJ2-7, with 9 bases matching TRBD2. The CDR3 consists of 15 residues. J was trimmed by 4 bases and V by 4 bases; bases with no gene match: 9. CDR1 is SGHRS, CDR2 YFSETQ, per germline. CDR3 sequence: CASSQFASGIYEQYF. CDR3 coding DNA: TGCGCCAGCAGCCAATTCGCTAGCGGGATATACGAGCAGTACTTC.

This clonotype showed up just a few times. A junction boundary mismatches the germline segment, possibly from a read error. The chain joins TRBV3-1 to TRBJ2-2; D possibly matches TRBD1 or TRBD2 (5 bases each). Looked up from germline, CDR1 is LGHDT and CDR2 is YNNKEL (reference sequence). This CDR3 comprises 17 residues. The CDR3 protein is CASTQSYGDANTGELFF. In nucleotides, the CDR3 is TGTGCCAGCACCCAAAGTTACGGGGACGCGAACACCGGGGAGCTGTTTTTT.

The chain is built from TRBV12-3 or TRBV12-4 and TRBJ1-5; 7 positions agree with TRBD1. The CDR3 contains 15 residues. With V trimmed by 5 bases and J by 2 bases, 6 bases remained unmatched. As DNA, the CDR3 is TGTGCCAGCAGTGTAGACAGGGTTGGCAATCAGCCCCAGCATTTT. Translating it yields CASSVDRVGNQPQHF.

This clonotype was seen more than once but under ten times. This chain uses TRBV19 with TRBJ1-1, with TRBD1 matching over 7 bases. J lost 3 bases, V lost 5 bases, and 9 bases had no gene match. This CDR3 spans 15 amino acids. CDR1 and CDR2 (germline): LNHDA, SQIVND (reference sequence). The chain's CDR3 is CASSVTGLVDTEAFF. In nucleotides, the CDR3 is TGTGCCAGTAGTGTGACAGGGTTAGTTGACACTGAAGCTTTCTTT.